The clone carrying this TCR beta chain has at least ten counts. This sample was taken from a study of regulatory T cells in long-lasting Graves disease. Construction of the TCR beta libraries employed iRepertoire HTBI primers in conjunction with Arm-PCR of CDR3 regions. TCRdb independently ran MiXCR on the multiplex PCR reads; one entry per CDR3 protein. This table has under 350,000 distinct CDR3 sequences, under 25% appearing once. Stated time point: persistent/refractory GD, antithyroid drugs over 5 years with positive TRAb. The TCR library used RNA extracted from PBMCs. Germline assignment: CDR1 SGHTA and CDR2 FQGNSA. The length of the CDR3 is 16 residues. The ends were cut back, 0 bases at V and 7 bases at J, with 18 bases in the middle.

The gene calls are TRBV7-2 and TRBJ1-2; D unclear. This receptor was taken from a female donor with Graves disease. Sequencing was performed on peripheral blood mononuclear cells (PBMCs), taken when the disease was refractory, from a patient treated with antithyroid drugs. The CDR3, as DNA: TGTGCCAGCAGCTTAGCTGTCTTACCCGCATGGGGTGGCTACACCTTC. This sequence encodes CASSLAVLPAWGGYTF.